The clone carrying this TCR beta chain was recorded only once. This sample is drawn from a study of technical replicates of blood from a handful of donors. Method: immunoSEQ multiplex PCR; TCRdb's copy keeps in-frame clones and lacks some. The sample shows 45,000 to 55,000 clones, less than 95% of them seen only once. The germline V gene encodes CDR1 SEHNR and CDR2 FQNEAQ (reference sequence). The CDR3 is 14 residues long. The TCR originated in a human donor in good health. The V call is TRBV7-9, the J call TRBJ2-1, with a tentative D call TRBD2 (7 bases). The sample was T cells isolated from PBMCs. The CDR3 spells CAGASGTTYNEQFF. CDR3 DNA sequence: TGTGCGGGGGCTTCCGGGACTACCTACAATGAGCAGTTCTTC.